Shown below are 10 T cell receptor beta chains from a single sample sequenced in a study of regulatory T cells in long-lasting Graves disease. Researchers made TCR beta libraries by using iRepertoire HTBI primers and running Arm-PCR on CDR3 regions. One entry per CDR3 protein results from TCRdb running MiXCR on the multiplex PCR reads. The table records approximately 290,000 distinct CDR3 sequences, approximately 20% of them present only once. The time point is: persistent/refractory GD, antithyroid drugs over 5 years with positive TRAb. Researchers made the TCR library from RNA that was extracted from PBMCs. Source: peripheral blood mononuclear cells (PBMCs), taken when the disease was refractory, from a patient treated with antithyroid drugs. These receptors were taken from a female donor with Graves disease.

This clonotype was counted between two and nine times. V is TRBV27 and J is TRBJ2-4; D might be TRBD2 (5 bases). The CDR3 loop spans 16 amino acids. Germline CDR1 reads MNHEY; CDR2 reads SMNVEV (reference sequence). With 4 bases removed from V and 3 bases from J, the gap between germline ends came to 16 bases. This CDR3 reads CASSSLSGNGKNIQYF. The DNA for the CDR3 is TGTGCCAGCAGTTCCCTATCGGGGAATGGCAAAAACATTCAGTACTTC.

This clonotype has a count of ten or more. The chain uses TRBV29-1 and TRBJ2-5; D remains ambiguous. V lost 3 bases to trimming and J lost 7 bases, with 12 bases between them. This CDR3 spans 12 amino acids. Germline V gene lookup returns CDR1 SQVTM and CDR2 ANQGSEA. CDR3 DNA sequence: TGCAGCGTTGAGACTGGGCTTGGGACCCAGTACTTC. This encodes CSVETGLGTQYF.

V usage is TRBV29-1 and J usage is TRBJ1-1; D may be TRBD1 (5 bases). Germline V lookup: CDR1 SQVTM, CDR2 ANQGSEA. With 2 bases removed from V and 0 bases from J, the gap between germline ends came to 13 bases. This CDR3 has 15 amino acids. CDR3 sequence: CSVELGGPMNTEAFF. Written as DNA, the CDR3 is TGCAGCGTTGAATTGGGGGGACCTATGAACACTGAAGCTTTCTTT.

The V gene is TRBV7-2, the J gene TRBJ2-5; TRBD2 matches 8 bases. The end of the DNA is better explained by TRBJ2-7, so the J call may be wrong. Germline CDR1 is SGHTA and CDR2 is FQGNSA. This CDR3 has 14 residues. This chain's CDR3 is CASSLNGRAYEQYF. The CDR3 bases are TGTGCCAGCAGCTTAAACGGGAGGGCCTACGAGCAGTACTTC.

The J gene is TRBJ2-2, the V gene TRBV20-1; a weak D match, TRBD1 (6 bases). This CDR3 is 14 amino acids long. Trimming pared 6 bases from V and 7 bases from J, leaving 18 bases between. Germline V gene data show CDR1 as DFQATT and CDR2 as SNEGSKA (reference sequence). The CDR3 here is CSAKGQGQDGELFF. In DNA, the CDR3 is TGCAGTGCGAAGGGGCAGGGGCAGGACGGGGAGCTGTTTTTT.

This clonotype was seen repeatedly, ten times or more. The chain employs TRBV2 and TRBJ1-1; weak D call: TRBD1 (5 bases). This CDR3 has 11 amino acids. V lost 8 bases to trimming and J lost 6 bases, with 10 bases between them. CDR1 is SNHLY and CDR2 is FYNNEI in the germline V gene. The CDR3 sequence is CASRGHSEAFF. CDR3 DNA sequence: TGTGCCAGCCGAGGACACTCTGAAGCTTTCTTT.

The J gene is TRBJ2-2, the V gene TRBV29-1, with 8 bases lining up with TRBD1. This CDR3 contains 13 residues. Looked up from germline, CDR1 is SQVTM and CDR2 is ANQGSEA. V was pared by 7 bases and J by 4 bases, with 5 bases of the junction left unmatched. CDR3 sequence (DNA): TGCAGCGGGAGACAGGGGCGCACCGGGGAGCTGTTTTTT. This gives the protein CSGRQGRTGELFF.

There are many counts of this clonotype. The rearrangement uses TRBV27 and TRBJ1-2; D might be TRBD1 (6 bases). Germline V gene lookup returns CDR1 MNHEY and CDR2 SMNVEV (reference sequence). Trimming pared 4 bases from V and 3 bases from J, leaving 15 bases between. This CDR3 comprises 15 residues. The CDR3 nucleotides are TGTGCCAGCAGTTCACCTCAACAGGGTGACTATGGCTACACCTTC. It yields the protein CASSSPQQGDYGYTF.

This clonotype was seen repeatedly, ten times or more. The rearrangement uses TRBV7-2 and TRBJ2-7; 10 positions agree with TRBD2. With 2 bases clipped from V and 1 base from J, the junction kept 5 bases outside the gene matches. The CDR3 is made up of 16 amino acids. Germline V gene data show CDR1 as SGHTA and CDR2 as FQGNSA. CDR3 nucleotide sequence: TGTGCCAGCAGCTTATCTTCAGCGGGAGGGTCCTACGAGCAGTACTTC. This gives the protein CASSLSSAGGSYEQYF.

This clonotype has a count of ten or more. The rearrangement joins TRBV6-2 or TRBV6-3 to TRBJ2-5, with 8 nucleotides matching TRBD1. Germline lookup yields CDR1 MNHEY and CDR2 SVGEGT. V gave up 4 bases and J gave up 4 bases; unmatched junction bases: 5. The CDR3 is 14 residues long. CDR3 residues: CASSWDRRGETQYF. CDR3 nucleotide sequence: TGTGCCAGCAGTTGGGACAGGAGGGGAGAGACCCAGTACTTC.